This T cell receptor (beta chain) was recovered during a study of blood T cell repertoires in COVID-19. Study as a whole: T cells, B-cell-depleted T cells, or PBMCs provided the cDNA or gDNA that served as material.

Authors' data handling: Researchers report that nucleated cell counts were estimated from reference gene primer amplification. The table came from immunoSEQ multiplex PCR; TCRdb's copy has only in-frame clones and leaves some out. That table is the source of V, J and clone size, and D and trimming were worked out from the DNA. This sample carries 100,000 to 150,000 clones, more than 80% of them seen once, and the ten largest clones take roughly 3%. Germline V gives CDR1 SGHRS, CDR2 YFSETQ. V dropped 3 bases and J dropped 4; count of bases not matched to a gene: 7. CDR3 length equals 14 residues. This chain uses TRBV5-1 with TRBJ2-7; TRBD1 matches 7 bases. The sample consisted of peripheral blood. The source is a woman aged 80 or over with COVID-19, enrolled during active disease. The CDR3 DNA sequence: TGCGCCAGCAGCTCCGGGACAGACCAATACGAGCAGTACTTC. Translated: CASSSGTDQYEQYF.